This T cell receptor beta chain originates from a study of PD-1 blockade in classical Hodgkin lymphoma. Notes on the study in general: Whereas CD4+ TCR diversity had risen significantly by C4D1, CD8+ TCR diversity had not. Baseline diversity resembling that of newly diagnosed patients was seen in complete responders. The authors excluded patients who started nivolumab under 1 year after ASCT. As was reported, newly diagnosed patients showed lower baseline TCR diversity than healthy donors did.

Measured with immunoSEQ multiplex PCR; TCRdb has only the in-frame clones, and not every one. The data show tens of thousands of clones, about nine tenths seen once. All trial patients relapsed after autologous stem cell transplantation. On this clone: The antigen is undetermined.

J was trimmed by 2 bases and V by 4 bases; bases with no gene match: 3. The CDR3 extends over 16 amino acids. Per germline, CDR1 MNHEY and CDR2 SVGAGI. This TCR was recovered from a human donor with classical Hodgkin lymphoma. The sequencing here drew on peripheral blood mononuclear cells (PBMCs), taken at baseline. This rearrangement joins TRBV6-5 to TRBJ2-6; 9 bases map to TRBD1. The CDR3 DNA follows: TGTGCCAGCAGTTCTTACAGGGGGCCTGGGGCCAACGTCCTGACTTTC. Its translation is CASSSYRGPGANVLTF.